Below, 18 T cell receptor beta chains from the same sample are listed, as sequenced in a study of T cells after yellow fever vaccination. A single record per CDR3 protein comes from TCRdb applying MiXCR to the 5' RACE reads. In the table there are tens of thousands of distinct CDR3 sequences, about 3.2% of which are singletons. Material: PBMCs, either bulk or a sorted T-cell subset (CD4+, CD8+, memory, or dextramer-sorted; not recorded which), obtained roughly 47 days after the first yellow fever vaccination. The source is a man aged 18 to 29 who received the YFV17D yellow fever vaccine.

This clonotype has a count of ten or more. The V and J genes are TRBV5-1 and TRBJ2-6; 8 positions agree with TRBD1. The CDR3 has 16 residues. V trimming: 5 bases; J trimming: 0 bases; junction bases outside the gene matches: 4. From germline, CDR1 is SGHRS and CDR2 YFSETQ. CDR3 DNA: TGCGCCAGCAGTTCAGGACAGGGCTCTGGGGCCAACGTCCTGACTTTC. This gives the protein CASSSGQGSGANVLTF.

This clonotype was detected ten times or more. The rearrangement links TRBV5-5 to TRBJ2-2, with 10 positions matching TRBD1. Germline CDR1 SGHKS, CDR2 YYEKEE (reference sequence). This CDR3 comprises 17 residues. Trimming removed 7 bases from V and 6 bases from J; junction bases left unmatched: 15. CDR3 sequence: CASGLLETGGAAGELFF. DNA for the CDR3: TGTGCCAGCGGCCTACTAGAGACAGGGGGCGCCGCCGGGGAGCTGTTTTTT.

In this sample, this clonotype turned up many times. The J gene is TRBJ1-2, the V gene TRBV12-3 or TRBV12-4; D uncertain. The CDR3 is 14 residues long. V was clipped by 3 bases and J by 4 bases, with 12 bases between them. CDR3 in DNA: TGTGCCAGCAGTTTGCTCCGCAGCTCCTATGGCTACACCTTC. It yields the protein CASSLLRSSYGYTF.

This clonotype has ten or more counts. The gene calls are TRBV4-3 and TRBJ2-5; 8 bases match TRBD1. This CDR3 contains 13 residues. Trimming took 4 bases from V and 4 from J; bases not matched to a gene: 2. Germline V CDR1 and CDR2: LGHNA, YSLEER. The DNA of the CDR3 is TGCGCCAGCAGCCCAGACAGGGGAGAGACCCAGTACTTC. Translated, it gives CASSPDRGETQYF.

The rearrangement links TRBV28 to TRBJ2-1; 8 nucleotides match TRBD1. From germline, CDR1 is MDHEN and CDR2 SYDVKM. V was pared by 4 bases and J by 5 bases, with 7 bases of the junction left unmatched. The CDR3 loop spans 15 amino acids. The CDR3 region has the DNA TGTGCCAGCAGTTCATCCGGGACAGGAAACAATGAGCAGTTCTTC. Protein: CASSSSGTGNNEQFF.

This clonotype was found many times. CDR3 in amino acids: CASSLFSAGSPLHF. In DNA form, the CDR3 reads TGTGCCAGCAGTTTATTTAGTGCGGGTTCACCCCTCCACTTT. The chain has TRBV12-3 or TRBV12-4 and TRBJ1-6; no clear D gene. The CDR3 contains 14 residues. The V end lost 2 bases, the J end lost 9 bases, and 11 bases lay between the germline ends.

This clonotype was seen at least ten times. The chain is built from TRBV7-9 and TRBJ2-1, with D uncertain. Trimming took off 5 bases at V and 0 bases at J, with 8 bases between the two ends. The length of the CDR3 is 14 residues. CDR1 is SEHNR and CDR2 is FQNEAQ in the germline V gene (reference sequence). CDR3 region: CASSPRSSYNEQFF. DNA of the CDR3: TGTGCCAGCAGCCCGAGAAGCTCCTACAATGAGCAGTTCTTC.

This clonotype came up many times. This chain uses TRBV3-1 with TRBJ2-1, with 10 positions matching TRBD2. The germline CDR1 and CDR2 sequences are LGHDT and YNNKEL (reference sequence). V was clipped by 4 bases and J by 4 bases; unmatched bases: 7. The CDR3 consists of 16 residues. CDR3 residues: CASSPSGGPWYNEQFF. CDR3 nucleotides: TGTGCCAGCAGCCCTAGCGGGGGACCCTGGTACAATGAGCAGTTCTTC.

This clonotype was detected ten times or more. The V and J genes are TRBV7-2 and TRBJ2-5; 9 positions match TRBD2. The germline V gene has CDR1 SGHTA and CDR2 FQGNSA. Trimming at V came to 1 base and at J to 3 bases, leaving 9 bases not matched to a gene. The CDR3 runs 17 residues. For the CDR3, the DNA is TGTGCCAGCAGCTTAGGTGGCGGGGGGGCCGACAAAGAGACCCAGTACTTC. It yields the protein CASSLGGGGADKETQYF. Variable domain in full (rest from reference TRBV7-2 and TRBJ2-5): GAGVSQSPSNKVTEKGKDVELRCDPISGHTALYWYRQSLGQGLEFLIYFQGNSAPDKSGLPSDRFSAERTGGSVSTLTIQRTQQEDSAVYLCASSLGGGGADKETQYFGPGTRLLVL.

This clonotype was seen many times. This chain connects TRBV4-3 to TRBJ1-1; no definite D call. Trimming cost V 1 base and J 0 bases, with 12 bases left between them. The CDR3 spans 16 residues. Germline-derived CDR1 and CDR2 are LGHNA and YSLEER. CDR3 nucleotide sequence: TGCGCCAGCAGCCAAGCCCTTTTACGGGTGAACACTGAAGCTTTCTTT. Translated, it gives CASSQALLRVNTEAFF.

This clonotype was seen repeatedly, ten times or more. The chain uses TRBV6-5 and TRBJ2-7; 16 nucleotides agree with TRBD2. Germline CDR1 MNHEY, CDR2 SVGAGI. The V segment lost 5 bases and the J segment 3 bases; nucleotides outside the gene matches: 7. CDR3 size: 17 residues. CDR3 protein: CASSRSGLAGGFYEQYF. CDR3 nucleotide sequence: TGTGCCAGCAGTCGATCGGGACTAGCGGGGGGGTTCTACGAGCAGTACTTC.

This clonotype was seen repeatedly, ten times or more. The chain links TRBV11-2 to TRBJ1-3; the D is unclear. Germline V CDR1 and CDR2: SGHAT, FQNNGV. Trimming removed 1 base from V and 4 bases from J, with 14 bases in between. CDR3 length: 16 amino acids. The CDR3 sequence: CASSLVFGVTGNTIYF. As DNA, the CDR3 is TGTGCCAGCAGCTTAGTCTTTGGGGTGACCGGAAACACCATATATTTT.

This clonotype has at least ten counts. The chain recombines TRBV20-1 with TRBJ1-1; 10 nucleotides line up with TRBD1. The length of the CDR3 is 18 residues. With 2 bases clipped from V and 2 bases from J, the junction kept 14 bases outside the gene matches. The germline V gene encodes CDR1 DFQATT and CDR2 SNEGSKA (reference sequence). The CDR3: CSARSLPRQGASNTEAFF. In nucleotides, the CDR3 is TGCAGTGCTAGAAGTCTCCCGAGACAGGGGGCATCAAACACTGAAGCTTTCTTT.

This clonotype was seen many times. The J gene is TRBJ1-1, the V gene TRBV27; D unclear. This CDR3 is built from 13 residues. CDR1 is MNHEY and CDR2 is SMNVEV in the germline V gene (reference sequence). V was clipped by 3 bases and J by 4 bases, with 9 bases between them. For the CDR3, the DNA is TGTGCCAGCAGTTTTAAAGAGACCACTGAAGCTTTCTTT. Protein: CASSFKETTEAFF.

This clonotype was seen repeatedly, ten times or more. The chain has TRBV7-2 and TRBJ2-3, with D maybe TRBD1 (6 bases). The CDR3 loop spans 14 amino acids. Germline CDR1 is SGHTA and CDR2 is FQGNSA. Trimming took off 3 bases at V and 4 bases at J, with 11 bases between the two ends. Here the CDR3 DNA reads TGTGCCAGCAGCTTGCAAGGGGGACCAGATACGCAGTATTTT. Protein: CASSLQGGPDTQYF.

This clonotype was recorded many times. CDR3 sequence (DNA): TGTGCCAGCAGTTTAAGTGGTAGGAATCAGCCCCAGCATTTT. Translating gives CASSLSGRNQPQHF. The chain joins TRBV12-3 or TRBV12-4 to TRBJ1-5; D gene ambiguous. V lost 2 bases to trimming and J lost 4 bases, with 9 bases between them. This CDR3 comprises 14 residues.

The sample holds many counts of this clonotype. The chain recombines TRBV11-2 with TRBJ1-2; D unresolved. This CDR3 spans 14 amino acids. V was trimmed by 3 bases and J by 7 bases, leaving 15 bases between them. Germline V gene lookup returns CDR1 SGHAT and CDR2 FQNNGV. The CDR3 DNA reads TGTGCCAGCAGCTTCCCCCGGGCAAAAGTTGGCTACACCTTC. Amino acids: CASSFPRAKVGYTF.

This clonotype was detected ten times or more. The genes are TRBV20-1 and TRBJ2-7, with TRBD2 identical over 11 bases. With V trimmed by 5 bases and J by 5 bases, 8 bases remained unmatched. Looked up from germline, CDR1 is DFQATT and CDR2 is SNEGSKA (reference sequence). This CDR3 region has 14 residues. As DNA, the CDR3 is TGCAGTGCTCAAACTAGCGGGGGTGGAGACGAGCAGTACGTC. Translated: CSAQTSGGGDEQYV.